This TCR beta chain was observed in a study of blood T cell repertoires in COVID-19. Overall study context: From T cells, B-cell-depleted T cells, or PBMCs came the material, which was cDNA or gDNA.

Original analysis: Reference gene primer amplification yielded estimated nucleated cell counts. Sequencing was performed with immunoSEQ multiplex PCR; in TCRdb, only in-frame clones are kept and a portion is missing. That table gives V, J and clone size, and the DNA gave D and trimming. The table has about 520,000 clones, 70% to 90% seen once. V trimming: 4 bases; J trimming: 5 bases; junction bases outside the gene matches: 4. The CDR3 loop spans 15 amino acids. Germline V gene sequence: CDR1 SGHTA, CDR2 FQGNSA. V gene TRBV7-2 combines with J gene TRBJ2-5; 13 nucleotides line up with TRBD2. The sequence derives from a human donor in a cohort sampled during active COVID-19. Sequenced material: peripheral blood. CDR3 bases: TGTGCCAGCAGCTCCGGACTAGCGGGAGTGGAGACCCAGTACTTC. Translated: CASSSGLAGVETQYF.